This T cell receptor (beta chain) was identified during a study of T cell changes during pregnancy in multiple sclerosis. This CDR3 spans 13 amino acids. Trimming shortened V by 1 base and J by 7 bases, and 10 bases separated the two germline ends. The germline V gene has CDR1 MGHRA and CDR2 YSYEKL. This clone has just one count. Using immunoSEQ multiplex PCR, the repertoire was profiled, and TCRdb retains in-frame clones only, with some absent. The sample lists 30,000 to 40,000 clones; approximately 90% were seen once. V is TRBV4-1 and J is TRBJ1-1; D is unclear. The source material was CD8+ T cells from peripheral blood mononuclear cells, sampled in the third trimester of pregnancy. This clonotype was obtained from a female donor with multiple sclerosis, enrolled in a pregnancy study. CDR3 sequence: CASSQVRQFEAFF. CDR3 coding DNA: TGCGCCAGCAGCCAAGTGAGGCAGTTTGAAGCTTTCTTT.